The subject of this entry is one T cell receptor (beta chain). The CDR3 is made up of 19 amino acids. Germline values: CDR1 LGHNA, CDR2 YNFKEQ. J lost 4 bases, V lost 0 bases, and 8 bases had no gene match. The authors' processing: Estimated nucleated cell counts came from reference gene primer amplification. TCRdb keeps only in-frame clones here, not all; method: immunoSEQ multiplex PCR. V and J calls plus clone size are reproduced from that table; the DNA served to infer D and trimming. The sample holds around 67,000 clones, around 88% seen once. This entry comes from a study of blood T cell repertoires in COVID-19. Study as a whole: Some COVID-19 samples were acute and others convalescent; all came from the United States, Italy and Spain. T cells, B-cell-depleted T cells, or PBMCs provided the cDNA or gDNA that served as material.

Sequenced input: peripheral blood. The chain combines TRBV4-2 with TRBJ2-5; 16 bases line up with TRBD2. This TCR was recovered from an elderly woman with active or convalescent COVID-19. The CDR3 coding sequence is TGTGCCAGCAGCCAAGACCCTCTTGGGACTAGCGGGAGGGGAGAGACCCAGTACTTC. It encodes CASSQDPLGTSGRGETQYF.